Presented here are 6 T cell receptor beta chains from one specimen sequenced in a study of T cell changes during pregnancy in multiple sclerosis. Generated by immunoSEQ multiplex PCR, the TCRdb table keeps only in-frame clones and is missing some. The sample carries about 81,000 clones, 85% to 95% recorded once. Sample: peripheral blood, taken in the third trimester of pregnancy. The receptors shown here come from a female donor in good health, enrolled as a control in a pregnancy study.

The chain is built from TRBV2 and TRBJ2-1, with D maybe TRBD2 (6 bases). The V gene lost 7 bases and the J gene lost 6 bases, with 10 bases spanning the gap. Per the germline V gene, CDR1 is SNHLY and CDR2 is FYNNEI. CDR3 size: 12 residues. CDR3 protein: CASTRERNEQFF. The CDR3 DNA reads TGTGCCAGCACCCGGGAGCGCAATGAGCAGTTCTTC.

The rearrangement links TRBV19 to TRBJ2-5; 8 nucleotides match TRBD2. The CDR3 is 18 residues long. CDR1 and CDR2 (germline): LNHDA, SQIVND (reference sequence). Trimming removed 6 bases from V and 5 bases from J; junction bases left unmatched: 20. The CDR3 loop reads CASSMGPRLASGWETQYF. The CDR3, as DNA: TGTGCCAGTAGCATGGGACCGCGACTAGCGTCAGGGTGGGAGACCCAGTACTTC. The full variable domain, in which reference TRBV19 and TRBJ2-5 provide the parts outside the CDR3, is DGGITQSPKYLFRKEGQNVTLSCEQNLNHDAMYWYRQDPGQGLRLIYYSQIVNDFQKGDIAEGYSVSREKKESFPLTVTSAQKNPTAFYLCASSMGPRLASGWETQYFGPGTRLLVL.

The chain recombines TRBV2 with TRBJ2-3, with 10 bases aligning to TRBD2. CDR3 length: 17 residues. Germline CDR1 and CDR2: SNHLY and FYNNEI. J gave up 0 bases and V 4 bases, and 7 bases lay outside the gene matches. The CDR3 protein is CASSGASGRASTDTQYF. The CDR3 DNA follows: TGTGCCAGCAGTGGGGCTAGCGGGAGAGCAAGCACAGATACGCAGTATTTT.

The chain has TRBV5-4 and TRBJ1-4, with 10 bases aligning to TRBD1. Germline V gene sequence: CDR1 SGHNT, CDR2 YYREEE (reference sequence). Trimming took 4 bases from V and 8 from J; bases not matched to a gene: 5. The CDR3 runs to 14 residues. CDR3 coding DNA: TGTGCCAGCAGCATCGACAGGGGGCGGGAAAAACTGTTTTTT. The encoded protein is CASSIDRGREKLFF.

This clone was seen only once. The chain has TRBV25-1 and TRBJ1-1, with a possible D match to TRBD1 (6 bases). Per germline, CDR1 MGHDK and CDR2 SYGVNS. The CDR3 is 13 residues long. Trimming shortened V by 8 bases and J by 6 bases, and 16 bases separated the two germline ends. For the CDR3, the DNA is TGTGCCAGCGGGGCTACAGGGCGCCCTGAAGCTTTCTTT. Translating gives CASGATGRPEAFF.

The chain joins TRBV10-3 to TRBJ2-7; 16 bases line up with TRBD2. Germline V gene data show CDR1 as ENHRY and CDR2 as SYGVKD. CDR3 length: 19 residues. V gave up 5 bases and J gave up 7 bases; unmatched junction bases: 17. The CDR3 nucleotides read TGTGCCATCAGTTCTTGGCGAGCGGGACTAGCGGGAGGGGTAGGTGAGCAGTACTTC. Amino acid sequence: CAISSWRAGLAGGVGEQYF.